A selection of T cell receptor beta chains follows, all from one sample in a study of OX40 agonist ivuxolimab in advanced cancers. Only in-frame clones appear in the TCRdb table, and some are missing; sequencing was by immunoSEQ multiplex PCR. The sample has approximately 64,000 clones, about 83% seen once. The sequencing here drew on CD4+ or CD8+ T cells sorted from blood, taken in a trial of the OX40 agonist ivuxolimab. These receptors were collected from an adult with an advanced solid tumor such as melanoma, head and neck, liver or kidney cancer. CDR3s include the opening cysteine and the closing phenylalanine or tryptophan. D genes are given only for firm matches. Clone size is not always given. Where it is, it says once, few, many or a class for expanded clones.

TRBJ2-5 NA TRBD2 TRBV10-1 TGCGCCAGCAGTGAGATCGGGGGGTCCTTGCAAGAGACCCAGTACTTC CASSEIGGSLQETQYF
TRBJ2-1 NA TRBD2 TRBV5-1 TGCGCCAGCGCCTCGGGGAGCGGGAGATCGAATGAGCAGTTCTTC CASASGSGRSNEQFF
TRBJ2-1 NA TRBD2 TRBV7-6 TGTGCCAGCAGCGTAGCGGGAGGGCCGGGGTACAATGAGCAGTTCTTC CASSVAGGPGYNEQFF
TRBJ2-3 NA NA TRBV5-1 TGCGCCAGCAGCGGGGGGACCCCTATCACAGATACGCAGTATTTT CASSGGTPITDTQYF
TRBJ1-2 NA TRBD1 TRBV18 TGTGCCAGTTCCCCTGGGCAGGGGGATATATTGGGCTACACCTTC CASSPGQGDILGYTF
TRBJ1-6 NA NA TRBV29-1 TGCAGCGTTGAAGTTTGGCCGACGGAACCTACTCCGTATAATTCACCCCTCCACTTT CSVEVWPTEPTPYNSPLHF
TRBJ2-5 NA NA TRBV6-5 TGTGCCAGCAGGCCGGGGCCGGGCGGGACCCAGTACTTC CASRPGPGGTQYF
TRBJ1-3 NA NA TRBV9 TGTGCCAGCAGCGTAGCTTCGCTGGGTACCGCTGGAAACACCATATATTTT CASSVASLGTAGNTIYF
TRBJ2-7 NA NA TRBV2 TGTGCCAGCAGTCAAGTTAGGGGGCAGGGAGGCTACGAGCAGTACTTC CASSQVRGQGGYEQYF
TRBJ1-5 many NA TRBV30 TGTGCCTGGAGTGCTAGCAATCAGCCCCAGCATTTT CAWSASNQPQHF
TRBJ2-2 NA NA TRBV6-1 TGTGCCAGCAGGGGGCCGGGAACCGGGGAGCTGTTTTTT CASRGPGTGELFF
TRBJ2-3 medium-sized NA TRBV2 TGTGCCAGCCCCGCGGAGTTTCTAGCAGATACGCAGTATTTT CASPAEFLADTQYF
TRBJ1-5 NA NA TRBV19 TGTGCCAGTAGTATGGAACGATTTAGCAATCAGCCCCAGCATTTT CASSMERFSNQPQHF
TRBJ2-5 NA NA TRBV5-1 TGCGCCAGCAGCCTAAAGACACCAGAGACCCAGTACTTC CASSLKTPETQYF
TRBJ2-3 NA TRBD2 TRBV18 TGTGCCAGCTCACAAGCCCGGGGGGGCAACACAGATACGCAGTATTTT CASSQARGGNTDTQYF
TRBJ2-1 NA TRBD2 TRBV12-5 TGTGCTAGTGGCAGACCTAGCGGGGGTTCCTACAATGAGCAGTTCTTC CASGRPSGGSYNEQFF
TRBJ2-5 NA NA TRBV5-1 TGCGCCAGCAGCTTGGGACCAACGTACCAAGAGACCCAGTACTTC CASSLGPTYQETQYF
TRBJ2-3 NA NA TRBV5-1 TGCGCCAGCAGCTTGGACAGGGCGTCAGATACGCAGTATTTT CASSLDRASDTQYF
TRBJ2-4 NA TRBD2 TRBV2 TGTGCCACCCGACTAGCGGTGGGTAACATTCAGTACTTC CATRLAVGNIQYF
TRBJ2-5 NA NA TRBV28 TGTGCCAGCAGTTTGGTAGGGGGGGGGACCCAGTACTTC CASSLVGGGTQYF
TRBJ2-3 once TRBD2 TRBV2 TGTGCCAGCTCTAGCGGGGACTCAGATACGCAGTATTTT CASSSGDSDTQYF
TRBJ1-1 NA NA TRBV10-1 TGCGCCAGCAGTGAGTCGTACAGGAGGAACACTGAAGCTTTCTTT CASSESYRRNTEAFF
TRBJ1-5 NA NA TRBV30 TGTGCCTGGAGTTCGGGGCGCAATCAGCCCCAGCATTTT CAWSSGRNQPQHF
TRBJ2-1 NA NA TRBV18 TGTGCCAGCTCACCAGCCTATGGCGAGCAGTTCTTC CASSPAYGEQFF
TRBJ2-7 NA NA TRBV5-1 TGCGCCAGCAGCTTGGCGGGCAGCAACTACGAGCAGTACTTC CASSLAGSNYEQYF
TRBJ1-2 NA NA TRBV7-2 TGTGCCAGCAGCAAGGGGCCTAACTATGGCTACACCTTC CASSKGPNYGYTF
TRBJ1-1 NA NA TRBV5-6 TGTGCCAGCAGCTTTGGGGTTGGGCACGGGACTGAAGCTTTCTTT CASSFGVGHGTEAFF
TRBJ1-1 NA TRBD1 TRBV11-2 TGTGCCAGCAGATCATATCAGGGGGCCCCGAACACTGAAGCTTTCTTT CASRSYQGAPNTEAFF
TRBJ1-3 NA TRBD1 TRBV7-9 TGTGCCAGCAGCTTAGCGTCAGGGGGCTCTGGAAACACCATATATTTT CASSLASGGSGNTIYF
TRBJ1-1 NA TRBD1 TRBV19 TGTGCCAGTAGTTGGGCAAGGACAGGGTCGATGAACACTGAAGCTTTCTTT CASSWARTGSMNTEAFF
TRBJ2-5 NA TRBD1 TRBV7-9 TGTGCCAGCAGCCCCCCGGACAGGACTTCCCAAGAGACCCAGTACTTC CASSPPDRTSQETQYF
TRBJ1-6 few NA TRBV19 TGTGCCAGTCAGCGGAGGGGTCTTCCACCCCTCCACTTT CASQRRGLPPLHF
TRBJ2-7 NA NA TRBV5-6 TGTGCCAGCAGCTTGAACCAGGGTTATTCCTACGAGCAGTACTTC CASSLNQGYSYEQYF
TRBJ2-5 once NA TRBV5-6 TGTGCCAGCAGCTTCGATCTCCGGTCACAGCAAGAGACCCAGTACTTC CASSFDLRSQQETQYF
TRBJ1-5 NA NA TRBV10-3 TGTGCCATCAGCCCAGGGTGGCGCAATCAGCCCCAGCATTTT CAISPGWRNQPQHF
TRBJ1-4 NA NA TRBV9 TGTGCCAGCAGCTCAGGAAGCAAAAATGAAAAACTGTTTTTT CASSSGSKNEKLFF
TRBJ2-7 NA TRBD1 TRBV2 TGTGCCAGCGTGGTGGGACAGGGCCCTTACGAGCAGTACTTC CASVVGQGPYEQYF
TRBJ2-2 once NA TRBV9 TGTGCCAGCAGCGTAGGCAGGGGGGATTTCAACACCGGGGAGCTGTTTTTT CASSVGRGDFNTGELFF
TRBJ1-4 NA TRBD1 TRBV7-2 TGTGCCAGCAGCCCACAGGGGGGCAATGAAAAACTGTTTTTT CASSPQGGNEKLFF
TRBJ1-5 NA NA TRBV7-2 TGTGCCAGCAGCTTATCGGTCCATCAGCCCCAGCATTTT CASSLSVHQPQHF
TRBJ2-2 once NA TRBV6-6 TGTGCCACACAGGGGAGGGGTTTCCCCGGGGAGCTGTTTTTT CATQGRGFPGELFF
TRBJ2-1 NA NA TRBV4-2 TGTGCCAGCAGACCGGGACCGACCCTTTATGAGCAGTTCTTC CASRPGPTLYEQFF
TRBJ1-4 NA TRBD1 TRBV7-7 TGTGCCAGCAGCTTAGCTCCGGGACAGGGAGAAAAACTGTTTTTT CASSLAPGQGEKLFF
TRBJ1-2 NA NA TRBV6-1 TGTGCCAGCAGTGAAGGGGGCGCCGGAGACTATGGCTACACCTTC CASSEGGAGDYGYTF